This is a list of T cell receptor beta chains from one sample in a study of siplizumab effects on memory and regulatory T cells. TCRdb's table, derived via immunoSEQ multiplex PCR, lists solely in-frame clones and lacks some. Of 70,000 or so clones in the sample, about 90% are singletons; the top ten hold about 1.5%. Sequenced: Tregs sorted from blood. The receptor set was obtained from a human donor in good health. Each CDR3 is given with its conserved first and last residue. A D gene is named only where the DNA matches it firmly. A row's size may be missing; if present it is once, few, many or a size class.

CDR3nt: TGTGCCATCAGTGTACGGGAAAGGCTAAAAGAGACCCAGTACTTC; CDR3aa: CAISVRERLKETQYF; d_gene: NA; j_gene: TRBJ2-5; v_gene: TRBV10-3; abundance: NA; len: 15
CDR3nt: TGTGCCAGCAGCTTAGGGGGGCCCGGGCATTCCGGGGAGCTGTTTTTT; CDR3aa: CASSLGGPGHSGELFF; d_gene: NA; j_gene: TRBJ2-2; v_gene: TRBV11-3; abundance: NA; len: 16
CDR3nt: TGTGCCAGCAGCTTAACCTCAGAGAACACTGAAGCTTTCTTT; CDR3aa: CASSLTSENTEAFF; d_gene: NA; j_gene: TRBJ1-1; v_gene: TRBV7-6; abundance: NA; len: 14
CDR3nt: TGTGCCAGCAGTTTTCCCGGGCAGGGAGGCTACACCTTC; CDR3aa: CASSFPGQGGYTF; d_gene: NA; j_gene: TRBJ1-2; v_gene: TRBV6-5; abundance: NA; len: 13
CDR3nt: TGTGCCAGCGGACACACAGGGGGCAGGGAGCAGTACTTC; CDR3aa: CASGHTGGREQYF; d_gene: TRBD1; j_gene: TRBJ2-7; v_gene: TRBV6-1; abundance: NA; len: 13
CDR3nt: TGCAGCGTCGACAGAACTGGCTACACCTTC; CDR3aa: CSVDRTGYTF; d_gene: NA; j_gene: TRBJ1-2; v_gene: TRBV29-1; abundance: NA; len: 10
CDR3nt: TGTGCCAGCAGTTCACCCGGGACAGGCGCGGCCTCAAAACTGTTTTTT; CDR3aa: CASSSPGTGAASKLFF; d_gene: TRBD1; j_gene: TRBJ1-4; v_gene: TRBV28; abundance: NA; len: 16
CDR3nt: TGTGCCAGCAGCTTGCGGGGACAGGCGGGATTCAATGAGCAGTTCTTC; CDR3aa: CASSLRGQAGFNEQFF; d_gene: TRBD1; j_gene: TRBJ2-1; v_gene: TRBV5-4; abundance: once; len: 16
CDR3nt: TGTGCCAGCAGTTTTGAGGGGGGGGGCAATAGTCCCATTCAGTACTTC; CDR3aa: CASSFEGGGNSPIQYF; d_gene: NA; j_gene: TRBJ2-4; v_gene: TRBV28; abundance: few; len: 16
CDR3nt: TGTGCCAGCAGCCGAGCGGGAGGGGAAGATACGCAGTATTTT; CDR3aa: CASSRAGGEDTQYF; d_gene: TRBD2; j_gene: TRBJ2-3; v_gene: TRBV5-4; abundance: NA; len: 14
CDR3nt: TGTGCCAGCAGTTCCCCCGACAGGGCGGGGGGTACTGAAGCTTTCTTT; CDR3aa: CASSSPDRAGGTEAFF; d_gene: TRBD1; j_gene: TRBJ1-1; v_gene: TRBV28; abundance: NA; len: 16
CDR3nt: TGTGCCAGCAGCGTAGAAACGGGATTTTACAATGAGCAGTTCTTC; CDR3aa: CASSVETGFYNEQFF; d_gene: NA; j_gene: TRBJ2-1; v_gene: TRBV9; abundance: NA; len: 15
CDR3nt: TGTGCCAGTGGGCAGGGGGCGTATCCCGGGGAGCTGTTTTTT; CDR3aa: CASGQGAYPGELFF; d_gene: TRBD1; j_gene: TRBJ2-2; v_gene: TRBV19; abundance: NA; len: 14
CDR3nt: TGTGCCAGTAGTATAGAGCTCCTAGCGAGATACAATGAGCAGTTCTTC; CDR3aa: CASSIELLARYNEQFF; d_gene: NA; j_gene: TRBJ2-1; v_gene: TRBV19; abundance: NA; len: 16
CDR3nt: TGTGCCAGTAAGACCGGGACAGCGAGCATGAACACTGAAGCTTTCTTT; CDR3aa: CASKTGTASMNTEAFF; d_gene: TRBD1; j_gene: TRBJ1-1; v_gene: TRBV19; abundance: NA; len: 16
CDR3nt: TGTGCCAGCAGTGAGGGGCAGGGGGCGGTTGAAAAACTGTTTTTT; CDR3aa: CASSEGQGAVEKLFF; d_gene: TRBD1; j_gene: TRBJ1-4; v_gene: TRBV6-1; abundance: NA; len: 15
CDR3nt: TGTGCCAGCAGCTATAACCCCGGGACACAATACGGCAATGAGCAGTTCTTC; CDR3aa: CASSYNPGTQYGNEQFF; d_gene: NA; j_gene: TRBJ2-1; v_gene: TRBV5-4; abundance: NA; len: 17
CDR3nt: TGCGCCAGCAGCTTGGCCACGGGACAGCCGACCTATGGCTACACCTTC; CDR3aa: CASSLATGQPTYGYTF; d_gene: TRBD1; j_gene: TRBJ1-2; v_gene: TRBV5-1; abundance: few; len: 16
CDR3nt: TGTGCCAGCAGTGAAGCGTCGCTAGCGTACGGGGAGCAGTTCTTC; CDR3aa: CASSEASLAYGEQFF; d_gene: NA; j_gene: TRBJ2-1; v_gene: TRBV6-1; abundance: NA; len: 15
CDR3nt: TGCGCCAGCAGCCAAGAGGGGTGGTTAGATACTTATGGCTACACCTTC; CDR3aa: CASSQEGWLDTYGYTF; d_gene: NA; j_gene: TRBJ1-2; v_gene: TRBV4-1; abundance: NA; len: 16
CDR3nt: TGTGCCAGTAGTAAAAGACAGGGGGCGGACGAGCAGTACTTC; CDR3aa: CASSKRQGADEQYF; d_gene: TRBD1; j_gene: TRBJ2-7; v_gene: TRBV19; abundance: NA; len: 14
CDR3nt: TGTGCCAGCAGCTCCCGGGACAGGGCCAACGTCCTGACTTTC; CDR3aa: CASSSRDRANVLTF; d_gene: NA; j_gene: TRBJ2-6; v_gene: TRBV13; abundance: NA; len: 14
CDR3nt: TGTGCCAGCAGCTTAGATATGGTAGGCGAGCAGTACTTC; CDR3aa: CASSLDMVGEQYF; d_gene: NA; j_gene: TRBJ2-7; v_gene: TRBV11-3; abundance: NA; len: 13
CDR3nt: TGCGCCAGCAGCTTGAGACAGGGGACCACTGAAGCTTTCTTT; CDR3aa: CASSLRQGTTEAFF; d_gene: TRBD1; j_gene: TRBJ1-1; v_gene: TRBV5-1; abundance: NA; len: 14
CDR3nt: TGCGCCAGCAGCGACGTGACAGGGTCGTGGCGGAACACCATATATTTT; CDR3aa: CASSDVTGSWRNTIYF; d_gene: TRBD1; j_gene: TRBJ1-3; v_gene: TRBV5-1; abundance: NA; len: 16
CDR3nt: TGTGCCAGCAGTGAAGCGCTTGGTCCCCTAATCGACGAGCAGTACTTC; CDR3aa: CASSEALGPLIDEQYF; d_gene: NA; j_gene: TRBJ2-7; v_gene: TRBV2; abundance: NA; len: 16
CDR3nt: TGTGCCAGCACCTCAGGGGGGTCTAATTCACCCCTCCACTTT; CDR3aa: CASTSGGSNSPLHF; d_gene: TRBD1; j_gene: TRBJ1-6; v_gene: TRBV7-9; abundance: NA; len: 14
CDR3nt: TGCGCCAGCAGCTTGTTTCCCGAAGGCGAGCAGTACTTC; CDR3aa: CASSLFPEGEQYF; d_gene: NA; j_gene: TRBJ2-7; v_gene: TRBV5-1; abundance: once; len: 13
CDR3nt: TGTGCCAGCAGCCCGGACACCACCTATGGCTACACCTTC; CDR3aa: CASSPDTTYGYTF; d_gene: NA; j_gene: TRBJ1-2; v_gene: TRBV6-6; abundance: NA; len: 13
CDR3nt: TGTGCCAGCAGACGTACAGGGGGAGAGACCCAGTACTTC; CDR3aa: CASRRTGGETQYF; d_gene: TRBD1; j_gene: TRBJ2-5; v_gene: TRBV27; abundance: NA; len: 13
CDR3nt: TGTGCCAGCGGCAGGGGGCGCAATATATACGAGCAGTACTTC; CDR3aa: CASGRGRNIYEQYF; d_gene: TRBD1; j_gene: TRBJ2-7; v_gene: TRBV7-8; abundance: NA; len: 14
CDR3nt: TGTGCCAGCAGCCTCGGGACAGGGCGGTCACCCCTCCACTTT; CDR3aa: CASSLGTGRSPLHF; d_gene: TRBD1; j_gene: TRBJ1-6; v_gene: TRBV28; abundance: NA; len: 14
CDR3nt: TGTGCCAGCAGCTTAAGGAGCTCCTACAATGAGCAGTTCTTC; CDR3aa: CASSLRSSYNEQFF; d_gene: NA; j_gene: TRBJ2-1; v_gene: TRBV7-9; abundance: few; len: 14